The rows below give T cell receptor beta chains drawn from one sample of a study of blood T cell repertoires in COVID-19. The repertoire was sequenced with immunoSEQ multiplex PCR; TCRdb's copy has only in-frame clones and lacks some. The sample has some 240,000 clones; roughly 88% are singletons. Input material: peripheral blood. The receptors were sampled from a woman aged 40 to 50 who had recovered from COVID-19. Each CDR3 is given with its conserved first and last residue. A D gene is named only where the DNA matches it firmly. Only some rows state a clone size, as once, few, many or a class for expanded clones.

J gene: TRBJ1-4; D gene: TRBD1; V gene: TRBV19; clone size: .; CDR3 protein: CASSITDRFNEKLFF; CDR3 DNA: TGTGCCAGTAGTATAACGGACAGGTTTAATGAAAAACTGTTTTTT
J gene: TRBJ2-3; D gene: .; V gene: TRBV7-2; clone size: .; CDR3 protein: CASRQWGIAQQDTQYF; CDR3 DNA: TGTGCCAGCCGACAGTGGGGCATAGCACAGCAAGATACGCAGTATTTT
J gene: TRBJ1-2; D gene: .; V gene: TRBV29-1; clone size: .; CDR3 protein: CSVGRAGQDGYTF; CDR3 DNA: TGCAGCGTTGGAAGGGCAGGGCAGGATGGCTACACCTTC
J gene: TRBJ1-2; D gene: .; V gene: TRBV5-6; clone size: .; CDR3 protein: CASRNTGAYGYTF; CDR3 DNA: TGTGCCAGCAGGAACACAGGAGCCTATGGCTACACCTTC
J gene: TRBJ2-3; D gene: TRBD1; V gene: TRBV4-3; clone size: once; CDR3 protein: CASSQGTGSTDTQYF; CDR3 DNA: TGCGCCAGCAGCCAAGGGACAGGGAGCACAGATACGCAGTATTTT
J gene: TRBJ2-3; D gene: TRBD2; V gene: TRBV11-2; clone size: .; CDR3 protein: CASSLVFGGGALSDTQYF; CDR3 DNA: TGTGCCAGCAGCTTAGTTTTTGGCGGGGGGGCTCTGTCAGATACGCAGTATTTT
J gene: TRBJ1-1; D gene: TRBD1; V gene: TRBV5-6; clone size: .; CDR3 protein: CASSWGQGFTEAFF; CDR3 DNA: TGTGCCAGCAGCTGGGGACAGGGATTCACTGAAGCTTTCTTT
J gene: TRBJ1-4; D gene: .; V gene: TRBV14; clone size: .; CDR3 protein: CASSQNRLFNEKLFF; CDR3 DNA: TGTGCCAGCAGCCAAAACAGGCTATTCAATGAAAAACTGTTTTTT
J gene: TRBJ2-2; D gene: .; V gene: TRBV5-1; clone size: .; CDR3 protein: CASSYGPGEGGELFF; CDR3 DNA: TGCGCCAGCAGCTACGGACCCGGCGAGGGCGGGGAGCTGTTTTTT
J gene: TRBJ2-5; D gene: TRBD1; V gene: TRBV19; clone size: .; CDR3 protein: CASSKGQAQETQYF; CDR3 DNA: TGTGCCAGTAGTAAGGGACAGGCCCAAGAGACCCAGTACTTC
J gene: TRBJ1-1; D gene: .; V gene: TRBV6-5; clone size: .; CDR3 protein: CASSYRGMNTEAFF; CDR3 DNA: TGTGCCAGCAGTTACCGGGGAATGAACACTGAAGCTTTCTTT
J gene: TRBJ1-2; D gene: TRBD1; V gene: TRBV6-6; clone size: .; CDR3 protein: CASSRTGDHSLYGYTF; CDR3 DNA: TGTGCCAGCAGCCGGACAGGTGATCACAGCCTCTATGGCTACACCTTC
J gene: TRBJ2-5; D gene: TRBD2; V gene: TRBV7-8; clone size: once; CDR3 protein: CASSRTSGDLETQYF; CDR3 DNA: TGTGCCAGCAGCCGGACTAGCGGGGACCTCGAGACCCAGTACTTC
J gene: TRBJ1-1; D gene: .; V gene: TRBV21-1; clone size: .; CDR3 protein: CASSVPKRVRDEAFF; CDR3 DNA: TGTGCCAGCAGCGTCCCCAAGCGGGTACGGGATGAAGCTTTCTTT
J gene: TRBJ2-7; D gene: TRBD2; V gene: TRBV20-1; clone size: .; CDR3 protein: CSASSASGTKSSYEQYF; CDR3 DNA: TGCAGTGCTAGTTCGGCTAGCGGGACCAAAAGCTCCTACGAGCAGTACTTC
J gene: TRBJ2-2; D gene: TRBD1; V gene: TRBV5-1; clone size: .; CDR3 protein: CASGRQGGNTGELFF; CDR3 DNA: TGCGCCAGCGGTAGACAGGGGGGAAACACCGGGGAGCTGTTTTTT
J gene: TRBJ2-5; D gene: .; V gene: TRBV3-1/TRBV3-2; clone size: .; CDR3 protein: CASSKNGLQETQYF; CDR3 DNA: TGTGCCAGCAGCAAGAACGGACTGCAAGAGACCCAGTACTTC
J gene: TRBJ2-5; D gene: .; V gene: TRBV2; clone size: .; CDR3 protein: CASSPQGRATQYF; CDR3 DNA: TGTGCCAGCAGTCCGCAGGGGAGGGCGACCCAGTACTTC
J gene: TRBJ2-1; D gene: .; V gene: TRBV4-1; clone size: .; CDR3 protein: CASSHDSYNEQFF; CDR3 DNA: TGCGCCAGCAGCCACGACTCGTACAATGAGCAGTTCTTC
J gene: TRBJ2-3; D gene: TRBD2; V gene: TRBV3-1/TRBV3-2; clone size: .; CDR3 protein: CASSSSSGGAVLPDTQYF; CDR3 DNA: TGTGCCAGCAGCTCATCTAGCGGGGGGGCCGTCTTGCCAGATACGCAGTATTTT
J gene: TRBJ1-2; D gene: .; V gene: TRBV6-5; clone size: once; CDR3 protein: CASSSTDRDGYTF; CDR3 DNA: TGTGCCAGCAGTTCCACGGACAGAGACGGCTACACCTTC
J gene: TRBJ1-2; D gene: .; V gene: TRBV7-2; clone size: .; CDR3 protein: CASSLGEGMVGYTF; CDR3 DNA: TGTGCCAGCAGCCTCGGGGAGGGTATGGTCGGCTACACCTTC
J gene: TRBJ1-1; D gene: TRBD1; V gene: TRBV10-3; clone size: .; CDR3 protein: CAISPGQGVGTEAFF; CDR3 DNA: TGTGCCATCAGTCCGGGACAGGGAGTGGGCACTGAAGCTTTCTTT
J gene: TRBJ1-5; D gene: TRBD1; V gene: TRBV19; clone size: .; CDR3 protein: CASSQGGGNQPQHF; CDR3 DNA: TGTGCCAGTAGCCAGGGGGGAGGTAATCAGCCCCAGCATTTT
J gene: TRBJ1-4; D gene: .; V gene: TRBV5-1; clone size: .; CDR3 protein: CASSLSGRQPEKLFF; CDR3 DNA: TGCGCCAGCAGCTTGAGCGGAAGACAACCCGAAAAACTGTTTTTT
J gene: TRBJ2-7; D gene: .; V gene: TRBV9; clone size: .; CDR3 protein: CASSPPVSSEQYF; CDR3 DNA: TGTGCCAGCAGCCCCCCCGTAAGTAGCGAGCAGTACTTC
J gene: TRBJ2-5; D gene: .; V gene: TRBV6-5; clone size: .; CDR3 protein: CASSYGTLGGETQYF; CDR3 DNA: TGTGCCAGCAGTTACGGGACCCTGGGGGGAGAGACCCAGTACTTC
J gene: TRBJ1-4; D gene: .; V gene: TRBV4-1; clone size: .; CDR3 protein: CASSQLDSNEKLFF; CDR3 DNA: TGCGCCAGCAGCCAATTGGACAGTAACGAAAAACTGTTTTTT
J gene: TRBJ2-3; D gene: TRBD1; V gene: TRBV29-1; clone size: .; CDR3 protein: CSVEVSGTGGVDTQYF; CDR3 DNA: TGCAGCGTTGAAGTATCCGGGACAGGGGGGGTAGATACGCAGTATTTT
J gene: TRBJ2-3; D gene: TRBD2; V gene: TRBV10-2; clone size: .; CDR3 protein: CASRLTSGVNTQYF; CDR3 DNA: TGCGCCAGCCGTTTGACTAGCGGGGTTAATACGCAGTATTTT
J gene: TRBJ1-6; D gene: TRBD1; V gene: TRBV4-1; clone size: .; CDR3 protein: CASSQEGQGASYNSPLHF; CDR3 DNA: TGCGCCAGCAGCCAGGAAGGACAGGGGGCGTCCTATAATTCACCCCTCCACTTT
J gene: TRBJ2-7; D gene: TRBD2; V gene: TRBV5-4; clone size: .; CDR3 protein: CASSSGAHRGGIYEQYF; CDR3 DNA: TGTGCCAGCAGCTCGGGGGCCCACCGGGGGGGGATTTACGAGCAGTACTTC
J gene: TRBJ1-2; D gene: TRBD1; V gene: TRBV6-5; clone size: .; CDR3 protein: CASSSGTGDGYTF; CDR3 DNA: TGTGCCAGCAGTTCGGGGACAGGGGATGGCTACACCTTC
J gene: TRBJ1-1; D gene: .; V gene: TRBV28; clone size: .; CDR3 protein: CATNKDRSAFF; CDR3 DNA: TGTGCCACCAATAAAGACAGGTCCGCTTTCTTT
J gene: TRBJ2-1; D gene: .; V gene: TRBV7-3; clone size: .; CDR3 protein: CASSLKAAGKGLNEQFF; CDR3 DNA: TGTGCCAGCAGCTTAAAGGCAGCCGGGAAGGGACTCAATGAGCAGTTCTTC
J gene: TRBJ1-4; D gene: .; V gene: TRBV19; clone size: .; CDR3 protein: CASSTYRTSNEKLFF; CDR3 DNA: TGTGCCAGTAGTACATACAGGACATCTAATGAAAAACTGTTTTTT
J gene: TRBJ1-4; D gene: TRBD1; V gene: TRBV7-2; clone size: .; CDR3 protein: CASSLGGQLNEKLFF; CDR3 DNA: TGTGCCAGCAGCTTAGGGGGACAGCTTAATGAAAAACTGTTTTTT
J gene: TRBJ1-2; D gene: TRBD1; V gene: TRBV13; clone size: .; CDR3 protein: CASTDGKTGSIYGYTF; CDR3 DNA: TGTGCCAGCACCGACGGAAAGACAGGGTCCATCTATGGCTACACCTTC
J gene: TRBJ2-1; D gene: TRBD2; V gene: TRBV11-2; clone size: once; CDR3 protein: CASSLVLAGLNEQFF; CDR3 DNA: TGTGCCAGCAGCTTAGTTCTAGCGGGGCTAAATGAGCAGTTCTTC
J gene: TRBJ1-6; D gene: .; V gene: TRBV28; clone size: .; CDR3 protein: CASSPSYRTYYNSPLHF; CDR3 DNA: TGTGCCAGCAGTCCTTCGTACAGGACCTACTATAATTCACCCCTCCACTTT
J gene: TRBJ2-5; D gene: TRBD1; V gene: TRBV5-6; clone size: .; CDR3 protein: CASSQGQVGETQYF; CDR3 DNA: TGTGCCAGCAGCCAAGGACAGGTAGGAGAGACCCAGTACTTC
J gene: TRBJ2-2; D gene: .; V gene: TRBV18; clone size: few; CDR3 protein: CASSPTGQNTGELFF; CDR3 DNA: TGTGCCAGCTCACCCACCGGTCAGAACACCGGGGAGCTGTTTTTT
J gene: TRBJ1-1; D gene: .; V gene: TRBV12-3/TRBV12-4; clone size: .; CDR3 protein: CASSRHINTEAFF; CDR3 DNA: TGTGCCAGCAGCCGACACATAAACACTGAAGCTTTCTTT
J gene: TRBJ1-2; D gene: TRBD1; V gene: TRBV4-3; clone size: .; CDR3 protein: CASSQGAGQGAHGYTF; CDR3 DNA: TGCGCCAGCAGCCAAGGCGCGGGACAGGGGGCCCATGGCTACACCTTC
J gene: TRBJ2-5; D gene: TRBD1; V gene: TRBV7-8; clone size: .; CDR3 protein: CASSSGTGDRETQYF; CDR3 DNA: TGTGCCAGCAGCTCCGGAACAGGGGACAGGGAGACCCAGTACTTC
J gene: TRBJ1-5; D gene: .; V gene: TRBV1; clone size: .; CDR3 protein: CTSSQGGQGMRQPQHF; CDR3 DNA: TGCACCAGCAGCCAAGGGGGACAGGGGATGCGTCAGCCCCAGCATTTT
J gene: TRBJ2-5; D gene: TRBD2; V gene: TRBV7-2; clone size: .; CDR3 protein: CASSLALVGGVDPYQETQYF; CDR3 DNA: TGTGCCAGCAGCTTAGCGTTGGTGGGAGGGGTTGATCCGTACCAAGAGACCCAGTACTTC
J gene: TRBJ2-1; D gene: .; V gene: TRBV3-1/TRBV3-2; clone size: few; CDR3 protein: CASSQERGQYNEQFF; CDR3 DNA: TGTGCCAGCAGCCAAGAGAGAGGCCAATACAATGAGCAGTTCTTC
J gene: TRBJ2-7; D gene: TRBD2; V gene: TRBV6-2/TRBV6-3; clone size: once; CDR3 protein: CASSYPGLTSYEQYF; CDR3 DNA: TGTGCCAGCAGTTACCCGGGACTAACCTCCTACGAGCAGTACTTC
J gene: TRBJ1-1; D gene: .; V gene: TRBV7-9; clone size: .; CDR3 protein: CASSRESDTEAFF; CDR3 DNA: TGTGCCAGCAGCCGGGAATCAGACACTGAAGCTTTCTTT
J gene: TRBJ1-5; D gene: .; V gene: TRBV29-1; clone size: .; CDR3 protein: CSVEMGGGQPQHF; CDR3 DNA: TGCAGCGTTGAAATGGGGGGAGGACAGCCCCAGCATTTT
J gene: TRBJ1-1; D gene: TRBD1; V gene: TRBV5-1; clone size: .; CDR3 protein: CASSYGTGGTEAFF; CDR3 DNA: TGCGCCAGCAGCTACGGGACAGGGGGGACTGAAGCTTTCTTT
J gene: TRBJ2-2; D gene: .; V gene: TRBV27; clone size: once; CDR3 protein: CASSSFGRAPRYEWELFF; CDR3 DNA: TGTGCCAGCAGTTCATTCGGCAGGGCCCCAAGATACGAATGGGAGCTGTTTTTT
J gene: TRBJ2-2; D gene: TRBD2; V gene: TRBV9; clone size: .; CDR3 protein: CASSVASGAPTGELFF; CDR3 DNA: TGTGCCAGCAGCGTAGCTAGCGGGGCGCCTACCGGGGAGCTGTTTTTT
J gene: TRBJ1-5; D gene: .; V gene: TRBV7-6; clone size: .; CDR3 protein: CASSPHGGANQPQHF; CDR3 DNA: TGTGCCAGCAGCCCACACGGGGGGGCTAATCAGCCCCAGCATTTT